This is a list of T cell receptor beta chains from one sample in a study of metastatic and nonmetastatic thyroid tumors. With MiXCR, TCRdb called clones anew from the PCR reads. Among about 14,000 clones listed, less than 35% were seen once. Sequenced sample: tumor tissue. Receptors were obtained from a female donor with papillary thyroid cancer or a benign thyroid nodule (not recorded which). Some clones in this sample may be carry-over from other donors' samples. Both conserved end residues are part of each CDR3. The order of the fields is CDR3 DNA, CDR3 protein, V gene, J gene, D gene, clone size. A D gene is named only where the DNA matches it firmly. Size values are once, few and many counts, or a class for expanded clones, and some rows have none.

TGTGCCAGCAGTTTCCGGACTAGCGGGAACAACGAGCAGTACTTC,CASSFRTSGNNEQYF,TRBV27,TRBJ2-7,TRBD2,medium-sized
TGTGCCAGCAGCCGCGCGGCAGGGGTCGGCTATAATTCACCCCTCCACTTT,CASSRAAGVGYNSPLHF,TRBV28,TRBJ1-6,.,medium-sized
TGTGCCAGCAGTTACTCGGGCGGCCAGGCGACCCAGTACTTC,CASSYSGGQATQYF,TRBV6-2/TRBV6-3,TRBJ2-5,.,many
TGTGCCAGCGTAATCCCACAGGGGGGGGATACTCAGTATTTT,CASVIPQGGDTQYF,TRBV2,TRBJ2-3,.,.
TGTGCCAGCAGTTTCGGACAGGGAACTAATGAAAAACTGTTTTTT,CASSFGQGTNEKLFF,TRBV12-3/TRBV12-4,TRBJ1-4,TRBD1,many
TGTGCCAGCAGTGGGGTTCAGGTCTCCTACAATGAGCAGTTCTTC,CASSGVQVSYNEQFF,TRBV28,TRBJ2-1,.,few
TGTGCCAGCAGTCGTAAGGCGGGGGGTTCAGGGCCCTACGATCAGTACTTC,CASSRKAGGSGPYDQYF,TRBV6-1,TRBJ2-7,TRBD2,.
TGTGCCAGCAGCCAATTTGGAGGGGAGGGCCTGACCACAGATACGCAGTATTTT,CASSQFGGEGLTTDTQYF,TRBV3-1,TRBJ2-3,TRBD2,many
TGTGCCAGCTCGCCTTCCGTGACAGGGGGTGAAAAACTGTTTTTT,CASSPSVTGGEKLFF,TRBV18,TRBJ1-4,TRBD1,large
TGCGCCAGCAGCTTACTAGCGGGGTCGACAGATACGCAGTATTTT,CASSLLAGSTDTQYF,TRBV5-1,TRBJ2-3,TRBD2,.
TGCGCCAGCAGCCAAGCCCAGACTAGCGGGAGCTCCGAGCAGTACTTC,CASSQAQTSGSSEQYF,TRBV4-3,TRBJ2-7,TRBD2,few
TGTGCCATCAGTGAGTCTACAGTCCCGGGACAGGTCCGGCGCACTGAAGCTTTCTTT,CAISESTVPGQVRRTEAFF,TRBV10-3,TRBJ1-1,TRBD1,few
TGCAGTGCTAGAGCTGAGGGGCGCAACTATGGCTACACCTTC,CSARAEGRNYGYTF,TRBV20-1,TRBJ1-2,.,few
TGTGCCAGCATGCCGGGACACGGGTATTTCGATGCCGATACGCAGTATTTT,CASMPGHGYFDADTQYF,TRBV6-6,TRBJ2-3,.,few
TGTGCCAGCAGTTACTCGATCCCCTCGGGTGGAAATTCACCCCTCCACTTT,CASSYSIPSGGNSPLHF,TRBV6-2/TRBV6-3,TRBJ1-6,.,few
TGTGCCAGCAGCTTTGAGGGCTCTGGCTACACCTTC,CASSFEGSGYTF,TRBV11-2,TRBJ1-2,.,.
TGCGCCAGCAGCCAAGACCACCCGGGGGTCTCCTACAAGCAGTACTTC,CASSQDHPGVSYKQYF,TRBV4-1,TRBJ2-7,.,many
TGTGCCAGCAGCTTAGATGTTGGCGGGAGCTACGAGCAGTACTTC,CASSLDVGGSYEQYF,TRBV11-2,TRBJ2-7,TRBD2,.
TGCAGTGCTAGAGGGACAGAGCCCTACGAGCAGTACTTC,CSARGTEPYEQYF,TRBV20-1,TRBJ2-7,.,once
TGCGCCAGCAGCATGACCAGCGGGTTTGGGTACTACGAGCAGTACTTC,CASSMTSGFGYYEQYF,TRBV5-1,TRBJ2-7,.,.
TGTGCCAGCAGCGTGACAGTCAGCCCTGGGACTAGCGGGGACAACACCGGGGAGCTGTTTTTT,CASSVTVSPGTSGDNTGELFF,TRBV9,TRBJ2-2,TRBD2,many
TGTGCCAGCAGCTGGGACAGGGGGTTCATGAACACTGAAGCTTTCTTT,CASSWDRGFMNTEAFF,TRBV13,TRBJ1-1,TRBD1,.
TGTGCCACCAGGGCAGGGGAAGACTATGGCTACACCTTC,CATRAGEDYGYTF,TRBV24-1,TRBJ1-2,.,few
TGCGCCAGCAGCAGGGGTGCTCTAGCGGGGGGGCTCAATGAGCAGTTCTTC,CASSRGALAGGLNEQFF,TRBV5-1,TRBJ2-1,TRBD2,.
TGCAGTGCTAGCCGGGGAACTAGCGGGAGGCTGACCTACGAGCAGTACTTC,CSASRGTSGRLTYEQYF,TRBV20-1,TRBJ2-7,TRBD2,.
TGTGCCAGCCAGGGACAGGGGAACGGGGAGCTGTTTTTT,CASQGQGNGELFF,TRBV19,TRBJ2-2,TRBD1,.
TGTGCCAGCAGCTTATTGGGAGCCCGACTCGGGACCCAGTACTTC,CASSLLGARLGTQYF,TRBV11-1,TRBJ2-5,.,.
TGTGCCAGCGAGCGGGAGGGTTACGAGCAGTACTTC,CASEREGYEQYF,TRBV28,TRBJ2-7,TRBD2,.
TGTGCCAGCAGCTTATCTCGCGGGAGGGGCTATGAGCAGTTCTTC,CASSLSRGRGYEQFF,TRBV11-3,TRBJ2-1,TRBD2,many
TGCAGTGCTAGAGATTTTACTAGCGGTCGCTACGAGCAGTACTTC,CSARDFTSGRYEQYF,TRBV20-1,TRBJ2-7,TRBD2,.
TGCAGTGCTAGAGATCCGGGGCAGGGGAACTATGGCTACACCTTC,CSARDPGQGNYGYTF,TRBV20-1,TRBJ1-2,.,medium-sized
TGTGCCAGCCGACAGGGTGGGGATAATTCACCCCTCCACTTT,CASRQGGDNSPLHF,TRBV6-1,TRBJ1-6,TRBD1,.
TGTGCCAGCAGTGTCCCGAGTACCGGCACAGATACGCAGTATTTT,CASSVPSTGTDTQYF,TRBV6-4,TRBJ2-3,.,medium-sized
TGTGCCAGCAACGATCCCAGGGTAGGCTCACCCCTCCACTTT,CASNDPRVGSPLHF,TRBV9,TRBJ1-6,.,many
TGTGCCAGCAGCGTAGGTTTTAACTTGAACAATGAGCAGTTCTTC,CASSVGFNLNNEQFF,TRBV9,TRBJ2-1,.,.
TGCGCCAGCAGCCAAGTCCGGGGCGGGAGGCCCGAGCAGTACTTC,CASSQVRGGRPEQYF,TRBV4-3,TRBJ2-7,TRBD2,few
TGTGCCAGCAGCTTGGAGTTCCCCCTCACAGATACGCAGTATTTT,CASSLEFPLTDTQYF,TRBV5-6,TRBJ2-3,.,.
TGTGCCAGCAGTTTAGGGGGAATGAGGGAAAAACTGTTTTTT,CASSLGGMREKLFF,TRBV28,TRBJ1-4,.,many
TGTGCCAGCAGTCAAAAACCGGGACAGGGGGCTTTTTCACCCCTCCACTTT,CASSQKPGQGAFSPLHF,TRBV27,TRBJ1-6,TRBD1,few
TGTGCCAGCAGTTACCAGAGCGGGATGGGTGAGCAGTTCTTC,CASSYQSGMGEQFF,TRBV6-2/TRBV6-3,TRBJ2-1,TRBD2,few
TGCAGTGCTAGAGGGACTAGCAGAGACACAGATACGCAGTATTTT,CSARGTSRDTDTQYF,TRBV20-1,TRBJ2-3,TRBD2,.
TGCAGTGCTAGTACCGGGACAGGCAATCAGCCCCAGCATTTT,CSASTGTGNQPQHF,TRBV20-1,TRBJ1-5,TRBD1,.
TGTGCCAGCAGCGTAGTAGGACACTCCTACAATGAGCAGTTCTTC,CASSVVGHSYNEQFF,TRBV9,TRBJ2-1,.,.
TGTGCCAGCAGCTCGGGACCCTTGGACAATCAGTACTTC,CASSSGPLDNQYF,TRBV7-8,TRBJ2-4,.,many
TGCGCCAGCAGCTTGGGCACCAGCAATGAGCAGTTCTTC,CASSLGTSNEQFF,TRBV5-1,TRBJ2-1,.,.
TGTGCCACCAGTTATTTTTTCCTAGCGCTAGATAGGTATGAGCAGTTCTTC,CATSYFFLALDRYEQFF,TRBV24-1,TRBJ2-1,.,.
TGTGCCAGCAGAGTAGGGGGCTCACCCCTCCACTTT,CASRVGGSPLHF,TRBV27,TRBJ1-6,TRBD1,few
TGTGCCAGCAGCCCGTCGGCTAGCGGGTCCGAACGGGAGTTCTTC,CASSPSASGSEREFF,TRBV11-2,TRBJ2-1,TRBD2,.
TGTGCCAGCAGCCCGGGTTTTGATCAGCCCCAGCATTTT,CASSPGFDQPQHF,TRBV7-2,TRBJ1-5,.,.
TGTGCCTGGTTTAGGAGAACTGAAGCTTTCTTT,CAWFRRTEAFF,TRBV30,TRBJ1-1,.,.